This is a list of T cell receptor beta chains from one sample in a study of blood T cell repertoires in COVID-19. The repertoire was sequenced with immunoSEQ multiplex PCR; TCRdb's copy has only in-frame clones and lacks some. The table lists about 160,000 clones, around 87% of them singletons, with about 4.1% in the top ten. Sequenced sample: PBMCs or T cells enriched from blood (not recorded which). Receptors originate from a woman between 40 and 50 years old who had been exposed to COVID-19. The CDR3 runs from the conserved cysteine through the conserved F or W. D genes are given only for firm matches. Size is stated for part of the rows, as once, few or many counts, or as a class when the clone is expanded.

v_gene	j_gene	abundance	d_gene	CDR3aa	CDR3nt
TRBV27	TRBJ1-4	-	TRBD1	CASSLSSRTGGGFEKLFF	TGTGCCAGCAGTTTATCGAGCAGGACAGGGGGCGGTTTTGAAAAACTGTTTTTT
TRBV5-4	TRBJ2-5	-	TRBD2	CASSALAGGQETQYF	TGTGCCAGCAGCGCACTAGCGGGGGGGCAAGAGACCCAGTACTTC
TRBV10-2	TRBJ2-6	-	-	CATRTQGTGANVLTF	TGCGCCACCAGGACACAGGGAACAGGGGCCAACGTCCTGACTTTC
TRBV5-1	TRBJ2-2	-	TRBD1	CASSLAAGGTTGELFF	TGCGCCAGCAGCTTGGCTGCAGGGGGAACCACCGGGGAGCTGTTTTTT
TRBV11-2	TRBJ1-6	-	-	CASSLGGRAYNSPLHF	TGTGCCAGCAGCTTAGGTGGGCGGGCCTATAATTCACCCCTCCACTTT
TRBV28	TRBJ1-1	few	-	CASSLQGSRRGEAFF	TGTGCCAGCAGTTTGCAGGGGTCTCGACGGGGTGAAGCTTTCTTT
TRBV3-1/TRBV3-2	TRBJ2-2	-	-	CASSQYTSAGELFF	TGTGCCAGCAGCCAATATACCTCGGCCGGGGAGCTGTTTTTT
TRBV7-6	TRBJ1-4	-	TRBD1	CASSYGTGGLNEKLFF	TGTGCCAGCAGCTATGGGACAGGCGGACTCAATGAAAAACTGTTTTTT
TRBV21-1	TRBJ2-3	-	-	CASSKGGGPCTDTQYF	TGTGCCAGCAGCAAAGGGGGCGGACCATGCACAGATACGCAGTATTTT
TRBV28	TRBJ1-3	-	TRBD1	CASSSRQGANPSGNTIYF	TGTGCCAGCAGTTCCCGACAGGGGGCCAATCCATCTGGAAACACCATATATTTT
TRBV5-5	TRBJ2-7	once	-	CASSLAGANEQYF	TGTGCCAGCAGCCTGGCAGGGGCAAACGAGCAGTACTTC
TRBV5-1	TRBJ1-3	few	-	CASSLGDTPFSGNTIYF	TGCGCCAGCAGCTTGGGGGACACTCCCTTCTCTGGAAACACCATATATTTT
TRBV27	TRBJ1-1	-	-	CASSSRQRTTEAFF	TGTGCCAGCAGTTCCCGACAGAGGACCACTGAAGCTTTCTTT
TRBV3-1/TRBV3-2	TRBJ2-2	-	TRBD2	CASSQQDPLAGGHTGELFF	TGTGCCAGCAGCCAACAAGATCCCCTTGCGGGGGGGCACACCGGGGAGCTGTTTTTT
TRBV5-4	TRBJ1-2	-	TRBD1	CASSFDRGSHYGYTF	TGTGCCAGCAGCTTCGACAGGGGATCGCACTATGGCTACACCTTC
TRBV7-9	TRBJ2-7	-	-	CASSSGGAYEQYF	TGTGCCAGCAGCTCGGGCGGGGCATACGAGCAGTACTTC
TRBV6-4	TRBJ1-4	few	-	CASKGEEKLFF	TGTGCCAGCAAGGGGGAGGAAAAACTGTTTTTT